These 9 T cell receptor beta chains came from one sample sequenced in a study of human T cells and chemical hapten exposure (dated by TCRdb to 2020 to 2023). Total RNA was extracted from unfractionated whole blood collected in Tempus Blood RNA tubes. To prepare the library, 5' RACE was applied. The sequencer listed for this sample is Illumina MiSeq. TCRdb itself trimmed the public reads at Q25 with fastp, ran MiXCR and retained productive beta chains. When rows share a CDR3 protein, they turn into one entry using the most common DNA and genes. For this sample the table gives around 100,000 distinct CDR3 sequences, of which around a fifth were detected only once. The ten largest clonotypes hold roughly 2.8% of the sample. The receptor source for this set is a human donor in good health.

This rearrangement joins TRBV6-5 to TRBJ2-2; no firm D call. CDR3 length: 12 residues. V dropped 6 bases and J dropped 8 bases, with 10 bases sitting between them. Germline CDR1 MNHEY, CDR2 SVGAGI. The CDR3 loop is CASSERVGELFF. CDR3 sequence (DNA): TGTGCCAGCAGCGAACGTGTGGGGGAGCTGTTTTTT.

The gene calls are TRBV9 and TRBJ2-6, with TRBD1 identical over 11 bases. J was trimmed by 2 bases and V by 4 bases; bases with no gene match: 8. CDR1 is SGDLS, CDR2 YYNGEE, per germline. CDR3 length equals 18 residues. The CDR3: CASSIPDRGQTGANVLTF. The CDR3 nucleotides are TGTGCCAGCAGCATCCCGGACAGGGGGCAGACTGGGGCCAACGTCCTGACTTTC.

This clonotype came up a few times. CDR3 coding DNA: TGTGCCAGCAGCTTAGCACCCACCCAGCGGGATACGCAGTATTTT. This encodes CASSLAPTQRDTQYF. The chain uses TRBV7-2 and TRBJ2-3, with a possible D match to TRBD2 (5 bases). The V gene's germline CDR1 is SGHTA and CDR2 FQGNSA. The V end lost 0 bases, the J end lost 6 bases, and 13 bases lay between the germline ends. The CDR3 is 15 amino acids.

This chain joins TRBV14 and TRBJ1-1; 7 nucleotides match TRBD1. This CDR3 contains 20 residues. Germline V gene data show CDR1 as SGHDN and CDR2 as FVKESK. Trimming cost V 2 bases and J 0 bases; bases outside gene matches: 18. The CDR3 sequence is CASSQRMIGQDTLMNTEAFF. CDR3 coding DNA: TGTGCCAGCAGCCAAAGGATGATCGGACAGGACACCCTCATGAACACTGAAGCTTTCTTT.

This chain joins TRBV30 and TRBJ2-1; D is unresolved. The germline V gene has CDR1 GTSNPN and CDR2 SVGIG (reference sequence). The CDR3 runs to 13 residues. Trimming pared 3 bases from V and 6 bases from J, leaving 12 bases between. The CDR3: CAWSELLGNEQFF. DNA for the CDR3: TGTGCCTGGAGCGAGCTTTTAGGCAATGAGCAGTTCTTC.

The table lists this clonotype with a few counts. The chain links TRBV28 to TRBJ2-5; 9 bases map to TRBD2. There are 15 residues in the CDR3. Per the germline V gene, CDR1 is MDHEN and CDR2 is SYDVKM. With 1 base clipped from V and 3 bases from J, the junction kept 3 bases outside the gene matches. CDR3 DNA sequence: TGTGCCAGCAGTTTATCTAGCGGGACCGAAGAGACCCAGTACTTC. This translates into CASSLSSGTEETQYF.

This clonotype occurred a few times. The CDR3 reads CASSQDGTADYGYTF. CDR3 sequence (DNA): TGCGCCAGCAGCCAAGATGGGACAGCTGACTATGGCTACACCTTC. This sequence joins TRBV4-1 and TRBJ1-2; 7 positions agree with TRBD1. The CDR3 consists of 15 residues. With V trimmed by 0 bases and J by 3 bases, 4 bases remained unmatched. Germline values: CDR1 MGHRA, CDR2 YSYEKL.

This clonotype was detected only a few times. The junction departs from the called germline gene at one end, perhaps through a read error. The CDR3 DNA reads as TGCAGTGCCAGAGTTGGGGGAGGCAAAAACATTCAGTACTTC. This gives the protein CSARVGGGKNIQYF. The chain links TRBV20-1 to TRBJ2-4; tentatively, D is TRBD2 (6 bases). Germline assignment: CDR1 DFQATT and CDR2 SNEGSKA (reference sequence). CDR3 length equals 14 residues.

This chain uses TRBV12-3 or TRBV12-4 with TRBJ2-7; TRBD1 agrees at 10 bases. Trimming cost V 5 bases and J 5 bases; bases outside gene matches: 15. The CDR3 loop spans 17 amino acids. The CDR3 DNA sequence: TGTGCCAGCAGTCCAAGACAGGGGGCGGGACGTCTAGACGAGCAGTACTTC. It codes for CASSPRQGAGRLDEQYF.